This paragraph reports one TCR beta chain. Its antigen remains unknown. The primer mix had 60 Vbeta and 13 Jbeta primers. Profiled with immunoSEQ multiplex PCR; TCRdb holds only in-frame clones, not every one. Of roughly 110,000 clones in the sample, around three quarters were seen once. The data were taken from a study of cytomegalovirus exposure and HLA in healthy donors. General study points: The listing of 150 to 200 TCR beta chains classed them as cytomegalovirus-associated.

Every donor was a healthy person donating bone marrow. This sequence originates from a man under 40 in good health and CMV-seronegative. Specimen: PBMCs.

CDR3 DNA: TGTGCCAGCAGCCCTAGTTCGCTTGTGTTAACAGGTGAGCAGTTCTTC. It codes for CASSPSSLVLTGEQFF. The chain has TRBV5-4 and TRBJ2-1; D might be TRBD1 (5 bases). This CDR3 has 16 residues. Trimming removed 4 bases at V and 9 bases at J, with 23 bases between. Per germline, CDR1 SGHNT and CDR2 YYREEE (reference sequence).